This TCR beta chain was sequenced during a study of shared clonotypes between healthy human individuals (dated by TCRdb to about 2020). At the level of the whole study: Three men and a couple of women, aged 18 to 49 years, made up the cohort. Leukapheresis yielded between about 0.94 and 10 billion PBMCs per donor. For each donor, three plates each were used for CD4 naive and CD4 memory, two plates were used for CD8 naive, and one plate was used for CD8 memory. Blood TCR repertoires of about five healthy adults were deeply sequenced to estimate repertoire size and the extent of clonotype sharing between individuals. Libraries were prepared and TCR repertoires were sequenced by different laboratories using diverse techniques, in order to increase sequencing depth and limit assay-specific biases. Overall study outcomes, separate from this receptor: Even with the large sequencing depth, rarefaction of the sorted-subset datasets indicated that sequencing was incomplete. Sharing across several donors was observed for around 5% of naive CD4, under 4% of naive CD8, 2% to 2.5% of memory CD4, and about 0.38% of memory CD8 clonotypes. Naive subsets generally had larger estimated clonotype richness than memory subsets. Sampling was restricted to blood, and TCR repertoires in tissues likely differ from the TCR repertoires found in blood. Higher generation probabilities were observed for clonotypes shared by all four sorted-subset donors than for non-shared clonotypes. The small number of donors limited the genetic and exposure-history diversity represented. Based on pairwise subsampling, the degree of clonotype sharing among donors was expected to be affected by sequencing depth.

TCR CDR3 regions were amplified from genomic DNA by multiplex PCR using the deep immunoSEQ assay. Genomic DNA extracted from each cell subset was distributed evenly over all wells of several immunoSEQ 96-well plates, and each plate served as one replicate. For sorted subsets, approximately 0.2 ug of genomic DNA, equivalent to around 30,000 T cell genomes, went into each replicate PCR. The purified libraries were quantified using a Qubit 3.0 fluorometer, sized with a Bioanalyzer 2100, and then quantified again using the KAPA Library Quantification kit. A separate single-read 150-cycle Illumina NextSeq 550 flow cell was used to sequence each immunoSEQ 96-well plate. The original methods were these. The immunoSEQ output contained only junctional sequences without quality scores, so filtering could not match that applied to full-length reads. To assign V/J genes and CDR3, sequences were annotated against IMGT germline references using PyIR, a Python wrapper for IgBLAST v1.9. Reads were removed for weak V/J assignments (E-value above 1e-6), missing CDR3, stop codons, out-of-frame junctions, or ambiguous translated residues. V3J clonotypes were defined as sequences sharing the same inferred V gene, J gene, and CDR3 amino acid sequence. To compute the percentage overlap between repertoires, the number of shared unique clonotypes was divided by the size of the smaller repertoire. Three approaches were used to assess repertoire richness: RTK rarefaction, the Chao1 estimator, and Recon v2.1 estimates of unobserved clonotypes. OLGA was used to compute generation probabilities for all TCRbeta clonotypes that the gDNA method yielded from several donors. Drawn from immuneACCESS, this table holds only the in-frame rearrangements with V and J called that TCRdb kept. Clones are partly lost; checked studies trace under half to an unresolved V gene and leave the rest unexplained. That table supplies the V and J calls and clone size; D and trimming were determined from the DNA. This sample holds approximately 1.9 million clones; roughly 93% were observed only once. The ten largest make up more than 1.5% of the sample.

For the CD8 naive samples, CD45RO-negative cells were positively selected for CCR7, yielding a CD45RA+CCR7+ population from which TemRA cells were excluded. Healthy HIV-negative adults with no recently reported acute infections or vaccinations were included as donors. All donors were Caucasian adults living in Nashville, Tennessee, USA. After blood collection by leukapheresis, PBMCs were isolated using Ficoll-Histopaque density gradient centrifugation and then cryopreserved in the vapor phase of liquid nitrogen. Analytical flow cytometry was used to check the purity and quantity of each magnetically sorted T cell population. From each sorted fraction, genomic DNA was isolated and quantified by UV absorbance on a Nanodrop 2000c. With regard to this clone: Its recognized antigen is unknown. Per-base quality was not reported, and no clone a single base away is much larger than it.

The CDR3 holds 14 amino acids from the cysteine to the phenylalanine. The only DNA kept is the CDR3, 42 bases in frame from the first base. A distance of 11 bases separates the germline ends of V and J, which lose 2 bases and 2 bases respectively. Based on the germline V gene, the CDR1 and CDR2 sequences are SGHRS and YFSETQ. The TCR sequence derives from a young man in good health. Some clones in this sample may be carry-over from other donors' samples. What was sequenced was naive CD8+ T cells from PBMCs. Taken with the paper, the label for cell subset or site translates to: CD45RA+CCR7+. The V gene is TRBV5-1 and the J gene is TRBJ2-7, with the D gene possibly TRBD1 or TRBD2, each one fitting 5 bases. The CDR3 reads CASSFRDGTYEQYF. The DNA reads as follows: TGCGCCAGCAGCTTCCGGGACGGTACCTACGAGCAGTACTTC.